This TCR beta chain was documented in a study of CD8 T cells in Susac syndrome. General study findings and limits: As the study acknowledged, the number of individuals who were part of its TCR sequencing and HLA analysis was relatively small.

Regarding this clonotype: Its antigen remains unidentified.

From blood CD8+ and CD4+ T cells, TCR beta sequences were generated. Negative magnetic isolation gave CD8+ and CD4+ cells; FACS enriched CD8+ TEMRA. This CDR3 has 14 amino acids. CDR1 and CDR2 from the germline V gene are MNHEY and SVGAGI. The junction had 10 bases not matched to a gene; V was cut back by 6 bases and J by 6 bases. Roughly 0.45 to 1 ug RNA was reverse transcribed with random hexamers. Amplification of TCR beta CDR3 spanned 54 Vbeta and 13 Jbeta via immunoSEQ multiplex PCR. TCRdb redid the calling of the immunoSEQ multiplex PCR reads with MiXCR, one entry per CDR3 protein. Among 150,000 to 200,000 distinct CDR3 sequences, approximately 93% were seen once, and the ten largest hold approximately 0.094%.

Specimen: CD4+ T cells from PBMCs. The TCR was taken from a human donor with multiple sclerosis. The chain links TRBV6-5 to TRBJ1-1, with 7 positions matching TRBD1. CDR3 sequence: CASRRLGGDPEAFF. The CDR3, as DNA: TGTGCCAGCAGACGATTAGGGGGCGACCCTGAAGCTTTCTTT.